The 4 T cell receptor beta chains given below trace back to one sample, sequenced in a study of patients and donors after allogeneic stem cell transplantation. Using its own MiXCR run on the RT-PCR reads, TCRdb lists one record per CDR3 protein. The sample lists some 200,000 distinct CDR3 sequences; 41% were seen once. Sequencing was carried out using blood, either unsorted or a sorted T cell fraction (not recorded which). These receptors were obtained from a human donor who was either an allogeneic HSCT recipient or a stem cell or donor lymphocyte infusion donor (not recorded which). It is not recorded whose cells these are; they may come from a transplant donor.

The chain combines TRBV29-1 with TRBJ2-2; D remains ambiguous. Germline V gene lookup returns CDR1 SQVTM and CDR2 ANQGSEA. V was pared by 4 bases and J by 7 bases, with 7 bases between. This CDR3 contains 11 residues. CDR3 amino acids: CSVGLFGELFF. CDR3 bases: TGCAGCGTTGGATTGTTCGGGGAGCTGTTTTTT.

This chain uses TRBV2 with TRBJ1-3; no definite D call. Germline CDR1 reads SNHLY; CDR2 reads FYNNEI. The CDR3 spans 18 residues. V was clipped by 1 base and J by 1 base, with 17 bases between them. In DNA, the CDR3 is TGTGCCAGCAGTGAAGGGCGACTCGGAAGCTCTTCTGGAAACACCATATATTTT. As protein: CASSEGRLGSSSGNTIYF.

In this sample, this clonotype turned up a few times. CDR3 DNA: TGCGCCAGCAGCTTTGGGGTTGGACAGGGACAAGAGACCCAGTACTTC. Its translation is CASSFGVGQGQETQYF. The genes are TRBV5-1 and TRBJ2-5; 8 bases fit TRBD1. The CDR3 consists of 16 residues. The germline V gene encodes CDR1 SGHRS and CDR2 YFSETQ. V lost 2 bases, J lost 2 bases, and 8 bases stayed unmatched.

This clonotype was found a few times. The chain joins TRBV4-1 to TRBJ1-1; perhaps TRBD1 as D (6 bases). Germline CDR1 is MGHRA and CDR2 is YSYEKL. The V end was cut by 2 bases, the J end by 1 base, with 8 bases between. This CDR3 has 14 amino acids. The CDR3 DNA follows: TGCGCCAGCAGCCAACCAGGGGAGAACACTGAAGCTTTCTTT. Translation: CASSQPGENTEAFF.